Listed below are T cell receptor beta chains from one sample, sequenced in a study of cytotoxic CD8 clonotypes in ibrutinib-treated CLL. The data were produced by immunoSEQ multiplex PCR, yet TCRdb's version contains in-frame clones alone and is incomplete. The table lists fewer than 400,000 clones, roughly 67% of them singletons, with roughly 6.3% in the top ten. The sequences come from PBMCs, collected after 36 months of ibrutinib treatment. Receptors originate from a human donor with chronic lymphocytic leukemia. CDR3s include the opening cysteine and the closing phenylalanine or tryptophan. Fields, in order: J gene, clone size, V gene, D gene, CDR3 DNA, CDR3 protein. D genes are given only for firm matches. Rows may omit the clone size; those that give it use once, few, many or a size class.

j_call: TRBJ2-1; clone_size: -; v_call: TRBV12-2; d_call: -; cdr3_nt: TGTGCAAGTCGCTTAGCGATGAACAGCGGGAGTCGTTTGGAGTTGGGCTATGAGCAGTTCTTC; cdr3_aa: CASRLAMNSGSRLELGYEQFF
j_call: TRBJ1-6; clone_size: -; v_call: TRBV18; d_call: -; cdr3_nt: TGTGCCAGCTCAGTACGGACGGGGAATTCACCCCTCCACTTT; cdr3_aa: CASSVRTGNSPLHF
j_call: TRBJ2-7; clone_size: -; v_call: TRBV5-1; d_call: TRBD1; cdr3_nt: TGCGCCAGCAGAAAAGGGACAGGAACCTACGAGCAGTACTTC; cdr3_aa: CASRKGTGTYEQYF
j_call: TRBJ1-2; clone_size: -; v_call: TRBV7-2; d_call: -; cdr3_nt: TGTGCCAGCAGCCACCCCCGGGACGGCTTCCCGGGAGGCTATGGCTACACCTTC; cdr3_aa: CASSHPRDGFPGGYGYTF
j_call: TRBJ2-7; clone_size: once; v_call: TRBV28; d_call: -; cdr3_nt: TGTGCCAGCAGTCAGCCACAGGACTGGGGAGAGCAGTACTTC; cdr3_aa: CASSQPQDWGEQYF
j_call: TRBJ2-7; clone_size: -; v_call: TRBV28; d_call: -; cdr3_nt: TGTGCCAGCAGTTTAATGTTTCGGGAATCGGACGAGCAGTACTTC; cdr3_aa: CASSLMFRESDEQYF
j_call: TRBJ2-5; clone_size: -; v_call: TRBV6-5; d_call: -; cdr3_nt: TGTGCCAGCACTCGAAGCCCCGGCGCGGAGACCCAGTACTTC; cdr3_aa: CASTRSPGAETQYF
j_call: TRBJ2-5; clone_size: -; v_call: TRBV27; d_call: -; cdr3_nt: TGTGCCAGCAAGCTTACAGGCGGGGAGACCCAGTACTTC; cdr3_aa: CASKLTGGETQYF
j_call: TRBJ1-3; clone_size: few; v_call: TRBV4-1; d_call: -; cdr3_nt: TGCGCCAGCAGCCAGCTTTTTGGAAACACCATATATTTT; cdr3_aa: CASSQLFGNTIYF
j_call: TRBJ2-7; clone_size: -; v_call: TRBV7-6; d_call: -; cdr3_nt: TGTGCCAGCAGCTTATTTAGCGGCAGGGTCTACGAGCAGTACTTC; cdr3_aa: CASSLFSGRVYEQYF
j_call: TRBJ2-1; clone_size: -; v_call: TRBV10-3; d_call: -; cdr3_nt: TGTGCCATCAGTGTTGACAGGCTGAATGAGCAGTTCTTC; cdr3_aa: CAISVDRLNEQFF
j_call: TRBJ1-1; clone_size: -; v_call: TRBV6-1; d_call: -; cdr3_nt: TGTGCCAGCAGTGAAGCTTGGGGGAAGGATAGGGTGACTTTCTTT; cdr3_aa: CASSEAWGKDRVTFF
j_call: TRBJ2-7; clone_size: -; v_call: TRBV6-6; d_call: -; cdr3_nt: TGTGCCAGCAGTTACTTTCGGACACCCAGCTCCTACGAGCAGTACTTC; cdr3_aa: CASSYFRTPSSYEQYF
j_call: TRBJ2-6; clone_size: -; v_call: TRBV7-9; d_call: TRBD1; cdr3_nt: TGTGCCAGCAGAACTGGGACAGGGCCTATTGGAGGGGCCAACGTCCTGACTTTC; cdr3_aa: CASRTGTGPIGGANVLTF
j_call: TRBJ1-1; clone_size: -; v_call: TRBV19; d_call: -; cdr3_nt: TGTGCCAGTAGTATAGATCTGTATCGTACTGAAGCTTTCTTT; cdr3_aa: CASSIDLYRTEAFF
j_call: TRBJ1-2; clone_size: few; v_call: TRBV2; d_call: -; cdr3_nt: TGTGCCAGCAGTGAATTTGAGGGCACCGCGGGGGGCTACACCTTC; cdr3_aa: CASSEFEGTAGGYTF
j_call: TRBJ2-1; clone_size: -; v_call: TRBV5-4; d_call: TRBD2; cdr3_nt: TGTGCCAGCAGCTTCCGGACTAGCGGATACAATGAGCAGTTCTTC; cdr3_aa: CASSFRTSGYNEQFF
j_call: TRBJ2-1; clone_size: -; v_call: TRBV5-4; d_call: TRBD1; cdr3_nt: TGTGCCAGCAGCTCCGGACAGGGGCCCAATGAGCAGTTCTTC; cdr3_aa: CASSSGQGPNEQFF
j_call: TRBJ2-3; clone_size: few; v_call: TRBV4-1; d_call: -; cdr3_nt: TGCGCCAGCAGCCAAGTCCCCCCTCGGGCAGATACGCAGTATTTT; cdr3_aa: CASSQVPPRADTQYF
j_call: TRBJ2-7; clone_size: -; v_call: TRBV7-9; d_call: TRBD1; cdr3_nt: TGTGCCAGCAGCCCACGGACAGGTATCTACGAGCAGTACTTC; cdr3_aa: CASSPRTGIYEQYF
j_call: TRBJ2-7; clone_size: -; v_call: TRBV2; d_call: TRBD1; cdr3_nt: TGTGCCAGCAGTGAGAGGGACAGCTACGAGCAGTACTTC; cdr3_aa: CASSERDSYEQYF
j_call: TRBJ1-5; clone_size: few; v_call: TRBV7-9; d_call: -; cdr3_nt: TGTGCCAGCAGCCGAGGGGATCAGCCCCAGCATTTT; cdr3_aa: CASSRGDQPQHF
j_call: TRBJ1-2; clone_size: -; v_call: TRBV20-1; d_call: -; cdr3_nt: TGCAGTGCTACTTTATTTGATGGCTACACCTTC; cdr3_aa: CSATLFDGYTF
j_call: TRBJ2-7; clone_size: once; v_call: TRBV9; d_call: -; cdr3_nt: TGTGCCAGCAGCGTAGGGCTCCGGGGCGAGCAGTACTTC; cdr3_aa: CASSVGLRGEQYF
j_call: TRBJ1-1; clone_size: -; v_call: TRBV19; d_call: -; cdr3_nt: TGTGCCACCGCAACCTCGACAGCCCCAAACACTGAAGCTTTCTTT; cdr3_aa: CATATSTAPNTEAFF
j_call: TRBJ2-7; clone_size: -; v_call: TRBV7-9; d_call: TRBD1; cdr3_nt: TGTGCCAGCAGCTTAGCGGGGACAGGGTTTACCCGACTCGACGAGCAGTACTTC; cdr3_aa: CASSLAGTGFTRLDEQYF
j_call: TRBJ2-7; clone_size: -; v_call: TRBV6-6; d_call: -; cdr3_nt: TGTGCCAGCAGTTACTCGGGGGGTCTCGAGCAGTACTTC; cdr3_aa: CASSYSGGLEQYF
j_call: TRBJ1-2; clone_size: -; v_call: TRBV7-9; d_call: TRBD1; cdr3_nt: TGTGCCAGCAGCACAGGGGGCGGCTACACCTTC; cdr3_aa: CASSTGGGYTF
j_call: TRBJ1-6; clone_size: few; v_call: TRBV9; d_call: -; cdr3_nt: TGTGCCAGCAGCGCGGCAAGGGACTCACCCCTCCACTTT; cdr3_aa: CASSAARDSPLHF
j_call: TRBJ1-5; clone_size: -; v_call: TRBV30; d_call: -; cdr3_nt: TGTGCCTGGAGTGGGGTCGAAGAGGGCAATCAGCCCCAGCATTTT; cdr3_aa: CAWSGVEEGNQPQHF
j_call: TRBJ2-7; clone_size: -; v_call: TRBV19; d_call: -; cdr3_nt: TGTGCCAGTAGTATAGCGAGCAGCCACGAGCAGTACTTC; cdr3_aa: CASSIASSHEQYF
j_call: TRBJ2-7; clone_size: -; v_call: TRBV6-1; d_call: -; cdr3_nt: TGTGCCAGCAGAAGAAGGCAGGGTTCCTACGAGCAGTACTTC; cdr3_aa: CASRRRQGSYEQYF
j_call: TRBJ1-1; clone_size: -; v_call: TRBV9; d_call: -; cdr3_nt: TGTGCCAGCAGCGCCCATTGGGGGGCGACGTACGGTGAAGCTTTCTTT; cdr3_aa: CASSAHWGATYGEAFF
j_call: TRBJ2-1; clone_size: -; v_call: TRBV27; d_call: -; cdr3_nt: TGTGCCAGCAGTCCCCGGGACAACCTTTACCATGAGCAGTTCTTC; cdr3_aa: CASSPRDNLYHEQFF
j_call: TRBJ1-2; clone_size: -; v_call: TRBV29-1; d_call: -; cdr3_nt: TGCAGCGTTGTCGGAGTGAGGAGTAGTAACTATGGCTACACCTTC; cdr3_aa: CSVVGVRSSNYGYTF
j_call: TRBJ1-2; clone_size: -; v_call: TRBV27; d_call: -; cdr3_nt: TGTGCCAGCAGTGATCATCCTCTTAGGGTTGGGAATGGCTACACCTTC; cdr3_aa: CASSDHPLRVGNGYTF
j_call: TRBJ1-1; clone_size: -; v_call: TRBV19; d_call: -; cdr3_nt: TGTGCCAGTTACAGTATGAACACTGAAGCTTTCTTT; cdr3_aa: CASYSMNTEAFF
j_call: TRBJ2-1; clone_size: -; v_call: TRBV11-2; d_call: -; cdr3_nt: TGTGCCAGCAGCCAGACCCGATTGAATGAGCAGTTCTTC; cdr3_aa: CASSQTRLNEQFF
j_call: TRBJ1-1; clone_size: -; v_call: TRBV9; d_call: TRBD1; cdr3_nt: TGTGCCAGCAGCTTTTTGGGGGCAGGGGGCACTGAAGCTTTCTTT; cdr3_aa: CASSFLGAGGTEAFF
j_call: TRBJ1-1; clone_size: -; v_call: TRBV5-1; d_call: -; cdr3_nt: TGCGCCAGCAGTTTATTCGGGGACATCGGCACTGAAGCTTTCTTT; cdr3_aa: CASSLFGDIGTEAFF
j_call: TRBJ2-5; clone_size: -; v_call: TRBV5-5; d_call: -; cdr3_nt: TGTGCCAGCAGCTTGGTGACGACGGTGGAGACCCAGTACTTC; cdr3_aa: CASSLVTTVETQYF
j_call: TRBJ2-7; clone_size: -; v_call: TRBV6-5; d_call: TRBD2; cdr3_nt: TGTGCCAGCAGTCGCCAACCGACTAGCGGGTACGAGCAGTACTTC; cdr3_aa: CASSRQPTSGYEQYF
j_call: TRBJ2-1; clone_size: few; v_call: TRBV5-1; d_call: -; cdr3_nt: TGCGCCAGCTGGGAATCGTGGGGGAACAATGAGCAGTTCTTC; cdr3_aa: CASWESWGNNEQFF
j_call: TRBJ2-7; clone_size: few; v_call: TRBV5-1; d_call: TRBD1; cdr3_nt: TGCGCCAGCAGCTTTCGGGACAGACCCTACGAGCAGTACTTC; cdr3_aa: CASSFRDRPYEQYF
j_call: TRBJ2-1; clone_size: -; v_call: TRBV5-1; d_call: -; cdr3_nt: TGCGCCAGCAGCTCTCTAGCGAGCTCCTACAATGAGCAGTTCTTC; cdr3_aa: CASSSLASSYNEQFF
j_call: TRBJ2-2; clone_size: few; v_call: TRBV6-6; d_call: -; cdr3_nt: TGTGCCAGTCTCGCTACCACCCCGAACACCGGGGAGCTGTTTTTT; cdr3_aa: CASLATTPNTGELFF
j_call: TRBJ2-2; clone_size: few; v_call: TRBV11-2; d_call: -; cdr3_nt: TGTGCCAGCAGTCCCTCCGGGGAGCTGTTTTTT; cdr3_aa: CASSPSGELFF
j_call: TRBJ2-5; clone_size: -; v_call: TRBV5-1; d_call: -; cdr3_nt: TGCGCCAGCAGTGGGCTAGCCCAAGAGACCCAGTACTTC; cdr3_aa: CASSGLAQETQYF
j_call: TRBJ2-3; clone_size: once; v_call: TRBV19; d_call: TRBD1; cdr3_nt: TGTGCCAGTAGCACCAAGGAGGACAGGGGCGTCGATACGCAGTATTTT; cdr3_aa: CASSTKEDRGVDTQYF
j_call: TRBJ2-7; clone_size: -; v_call: TRBV6-1; d_call: -; cdr3_nt: TGTGCCAGCACCGATTTGGTCAGGGTCGGCCACGAGCAGTACTTC; cdr3_aa: CASTDLVRVGHEQYF
j_call: TRBJ1-1; clone_size: -; v_call: TRBV9; d_call: -; cdr3_nt: TGTGCCAGCAGCCCAATCCAGGGTTCCAACACTGAAGCTTTCTTT; cdr3_aa: CASSPIQGSNTEAFF
j_call: TRBJ1-4; clone_size: few; v_call: TRBV2; d_call: -; cdr3_nt: TGTGCCAGTTTACAGGGAAAACTGTTTTTT; cdr3_aa: CASLQGKLFF
j_call: TRBJ1-5; clone_size: -; v_call: TRBV9; d_call: -; cdr3_nt: TGTGCCAGCAGCGTAGGACGGGGGCGTGAGCAGCCCCAGCATTTT; cdr3_aa: CASSVGRGREQPQHF
j_call: TRBJ1-2; clone_size: once; v_call: TRBV6-5; d_call: TRBD1; cdr3_nt: TGTGCCAGCAGTTATGGGGCAGGGGGGTATGGCTACACCTTC; cdr3_aa: CASSYGAGGYGYTF